Shown below are 25 T cell receptor beta chains from a single sample sequenced in a study of shared clonotypes between healthy human individuals. Only in-frame clones appear in the TCRdb table, and some are missing; sequencing was by immunoSEQ multiplex PCR. The sample has about 500,000 clones, more than 70% seen once. Source material: PBMCs. Receptors originate from a woman aged 40 to 49 in good health. Some clones in this sample may be carry-over from other donors' samples.

J is TRBJ2-7 and V is TRBV7-9, with 7 bases aligning to TRBD1. Trimming at V came to 5 bases and at J to 3 bases, leaving 1 base not matched to a gene. This CDR3 has 12 amino acids. CDR1 and CDR2 (germline): SEHNR, FQNEAQ (reference sequence). In nucleotides, the CDR3 is TGTGCCAGCAGCAGACAGGGCTACGAGCAGTACTTC. This codes for CASSRQGYEQYF.

The table lists this clone with a few counts. The J gene is TRBJ1-3, the V gene TRBV19; D unclear. The germline V and J ends were trimmed by 10 bases and 4 bases, with 8 bases remaining between them. The CDR3 is 11 residues long. CDR1 and CDR2 (germline): LNHDA, SQIVND (reference sequence). Here the CDR3 DNA reads TGTGCCACAGAAGGGGGAAACACCATATATTTT. This sequence encodes CATEGGNTIYF.

The V call is TRBV2, the J call TRBJ2-3; TRBD1 might be the D (5 bases). The V end lost 4 bases, the J end lost 2 bases, and 10 bases lay between the germline ends. The length of the CDR3 is 14 residues. The V gene's germline CDR1 is SNHLY and CDR2 FYNNEI. CDR3 protein: CASSVGQNTDTQYF. CDR3 sequence (DNA): TGTGCCAGCAGTGTGGGGCAGAACACAGATACGCAGTATTTT.

CDR3 DNA: TGTGCCAGCAGCAGAACCGGGACTAGCGGGTTCTACGAGCAGTACTTC. Translating gives CASSRTGTSGFYEQYF. The V and J genes are TRBV11-1 and TRBJ2-5; 12 bases agree with TRBD2. The DNA end favors TRBJ2-7, so the J call may be wrong. This CDR3 contains 16 residues. Looked up from germline, CDR1 is SGHAT and CDR2 is FQDESV (reference sequence).

This chain's CDR3 is CASSVAALPYTGELFF. The CDR3 DNA is TGTGCCAGCAGCGTAGCGGCCCTCCCATACACCGGGGAGCTGTTTTTT. The chain combines TRBV9 with TRBJ2-2; D is undetermined. CDR3 length equals 16 residues. V was cut by 0 bases and J by 3 bases, with 12 bases left in between. Per the germline V gene, CDR1 is SGDLS and CDR2 is YYNGEE.

This clone was found a few times. CDR3 bases: TGTGCCAGCAGCTTAGTACAGAGTAGAACCGGGGAGCTGTTTTTT. Its protein is CASSLVQSRTGELFF. This rearrangement joins TRBV7-9 to TRBJ2-2; D is undetermined. The CDR3 length is 15 residues. Per germline, CDR1 SEHNR and CDR2 FQNEAQ (reference sequence). The V end was cut by 1 base, the J end by 5 bases, with 11 bases between.

This chain connects TRBV5-1 to TRBJ1-2, with TRBD1 matching over 11 bases. V dropped 4 bases and J dropped 8; count of bases not matched to a gene: 10. The CDR3 runs 15 residues. Germline loops: CDR1 SGHRS, CDR2 YFSETQ. The chain's CDR3 is CASSRTDRGLVGYTF. Written as DNA, the CDR3 is TGCGCCAGCAGCAGGACGGACAGGGGGCTAGTGGGCTACACCTTC.

V is TRBV25-1 and J is TRBJ2-3; unclear D gene. CDR1 is MGHDK and CDR2 is SYGVNS in the germline V gene. V was clipped by 0 bases and J by 0 bases, with 4 bases between them. This CDR3 contains 14 residues. As DNA, the CDR3 is TGTGCCAGCAGTGAATACCCGAGCACAGATACGCAGTATTTT. This gives the protein CASSEYPSTDTQYF.

The V gene is TRBV6-1, the J gene TRBJ2-7; 8 nucleotides agree with TRBD1. The CDR3 contains 17 residues. J lost 9 bases, V lost 4 bases, and 20 bases had no gene match. Germline V gene sequence: CDR1 MNHNS, CDR2 SASEGT. The CDR3 loop reads CASSVSFPGQVQLMQYF. The CDR3, as DNA: TGTGCCAGCAGTGTCTCCTTCCCGGGACAGGTCCAATTGATGCAGTACTTC.

CDR3: CASSLARQGGNQPQHF. The CDR3 nucleotides are TGTGCCAGCAGCTTGGCTAGACAGGGGGGCAATCAGCCCCAGCATTTT. This rearrangement joins TRBV5-6 to TRBJ1-5, with 9 bases aligning to TRBD1. CDR1 and CDR2 from the germline V gene are SGHDT and YYEEEE. This CDR3 comprises 16 residues. After removal of 0 bases from V and 2 bases from J, the junction contained 3 bases not matched to a gene.

This chain links TRBV25-1 with TRBJ2-1; 7 bases line up with TRBD1. Germline V gene lookup returns CDR1 MGHDK and CDR2 SYGVNS. Trimming at V came to 5 bases and at J to 8 bases, leaving 9 bases not matched to a gene. This CDR3 is 14 amino acids long. The CDR3 DNA reads as TGTGCCAGCAGTACGAGACAGGGAGCAGATGAGCAGTTCTTC. It codes for CASSTRQGADEQFF.

The genes are TRBV30 and TRBJ2-2; D is tentatively TRBD1 or TRBD2 (5 bases each). Germline CDR1 and CDR2: GTSNPN and SVGIG (reference sequence). The CDR3 extends over 16 amino acids. V was cut by 1 base and J by 0 bases, with 12 bases left in between. Written as DNA, the CDR3 is TGTGCCTGGAGTGGGGGGACCGCTGCGAACACCGGGGAGCTGTTTTTT. Its translation is CAWSGGTAANTGELFF.

J is TRBJ2-7 and V is TRBV6-6, with 11 bases aligning to TRBD2. The germline V gene encodes CDR1 MNHNY and CDR2 SVGAGI (reference sequence). CDR3 length: 14 residues. The V segment lost 6 bases and the J segment 2 bases; nucleotides outside the gene matches: 3. The CDR3: CASSRLAGTYEQYF. The CDR3 nucleotides are TGTGCCAGCAGCCGACTAGCGGGAACCTACGAGCAGTACTTC.

This sequence joins TRBV27 and TRBJ1-3, with D unresolved. The germline V gene has CDR1 MNHEY and CDR2 SMNVEV (reference sequence). There are 14 residues in the CDR3. V lost 3 bases and J lost 3, with 9 bases in between. CDR3 DNA: TGTGCCAGCAGTTTTGGGAGCCATGGAAACACCATATATTTT. It specifies CASSFGSHGNTIYF.

With respect to this clone: In the same sample, other DNA sequences code for this CDR3. This chain uses TRBV30 with TRBJ2-3; 7 positions agree with TRBD2. The CDR3 is made up of 15 amino acids. After removal of 0 bases from V and 0 bases from J, the junction contained 3 bases not matched to a gene. The germline V gene has CDR1 GTSNPN and CDR2 SVGIG (reference sequence). The CDR3 nucleotides are TGTGCCTGGAGTGTACGGGGAGGGAGCACAGATACGCAGTATTTT. Its protein product is CAWSVRGGSTDTQYF.

J is TRBJ2-7 and V is TRBV6-5; unclear D gene. With 5 bases removed from V and 2 bases from J, the gap between germline ends came to 16 bases. The CDR3 length is 15 residues. From germline, CDR1 is MNHEY and CDR2 SVGAGI. The CDR3 DNA reads TGTGCCAGCAGTCCCTCCAGTTCCAGCCCCTACGAGCAGTACTTC. Amino acid sequence: CASSPSSSSPYEQYF.

The chain uses TRBV7-3 and TRBJ2-3, with 7 bases identical to TRBD2. The CDR3 sequence is 15 residues long. The germline V gene encodes CDR1 SGHTA and CDR2 FQGTGA. The ends lost 4 bases at V and 5 bases at J; junction bases unmatched: 9. CDR3 DNA: TGTGCCAGCAGCTCCCAGGGAGGGCCGGGAGATACGCAGTATTTT. This codes for CASSSQGGPGDTQYF. The full variable domain, its missing parts supplied by reference TRBV7-3 and TRBJ2-3, is GAGVSQTPSNKVTEKGKYVELRCDPISGHTALYWYRQSLGQGPEFLIYFQGTGAADDSGLPNDRFFAVRPEGSVSTLKIQRTERGDSAVYLCASSSQGGPGDTQYFGPGTRLTVL.

In its sample, this clone was seen a few times. V is TRBV5-1 and J is TRBJ2-5, with a weak D call TRBD2 (5 bases). Germline-derived CDR1 and CDR2 are SGHRS and YFSETQ. The CDR3 length is 15 residues. V lost 0 bases to trimming and J lost 2 bases, with 11 bases between them. The CDR3 is CASSLERADQETQYF. The CDR3 DNA reads TGCGCCAGCAGCTTGGAGAGGGCAGATCAAGAGACCCAGTACTTC.

Notes on this clone: It differs at one base from a far larger clone, so likely a read error. In the same sample, other DNA sequences code for this CDR3. This rearrangement joins TRBV7-2 to TRBJ2-3, with a tentative D call TRBD2 (6 bases). This CDR3 comprises 17 residues. Deletions cut 1 base from V and 3 bases from J, with 17 bases between. Germline assignment: CDR1 SGHTA and CDR2 FQGNSA. This CDR3 reads CASSLGHGAGRTDTQYF. CDR3 nucleotides: TGTGCCAGCAGCTTAGGACACGGAGCGGGTAGAACAGATACGCAGTATTTT.

V and J are TRBV7-3 and TRBJ2-2; D possibly corresponds to TRBD2 (6 bases). Germline CDR1 SGHTA, CDR2 FQGTGA. The CDR3 runs to 16 residues. V was trimmed by 2 bases and J by 4 bases, leaving 14 bases between them. The CDR3 nucleotides are TGTGCCAGCAGCTTAGATCCGGGAGCGGTCACCGGGGAGCTGTTTTTT. This encodes CASSLDPGAVTGELFF.

The chain recombines TRBV6-4 with TRBJ2-2, with TRBD2 identical over 10 bases. Germline-derived CDR1 and CDR2 are MRHNA and SNTAGT. The junction had 5 bases not matched to a gene; V was cut back by 6 bases and J by 4 bases. The CDR3 loop spans 15 amino acids. CDR3 amino acids: CASRVAGGSTGELFF. The CDR3 region has the DNA TGTGCCAGCAGAGTAGCGGGAGGAAGCACCGGGGAGCTGTTTTTT.

About this clone: Other DNA sequences within the sample encode an identical CDR3. This sequence joins TRBV7-6 and TRBJ2-1, with 12 bases fitting TRBD2. The CDR3 totals 15 residues. Germline V gene lookup returns CDR1 SGHVS and CDR2 FNYEAQ. V lost 5 bases and J lost 5; bases outside the gene matches: 4. The CDR3 region has the DNA TGTGCCAGCAGCCTAGGACTAGCGGGGAACAATGAGCAGTTCTTC. Its protein product is CASSLGLAGNNEQFF.

This sequence joins TRBV7-9 and TRBJ1-2; no firm D call. The germline gives CDR1 SEHNR, CDR2 FQNEAQ (reference sequence). The V gene lost 2 bases and the J gene lost 1 base, with 11 bases spanning the gap. This CDR3 spans 15 amino acids. Here the CDR3 reads CASSLSQVYNYGYTF. For the CDR3, the DNA is TGTGCCAGCAGCTTATCACAAGTATATAACTATGGCTACACCTTC. The whole variable domain, filled in from reference TRBV7-9 and TRBJ1-2, reads DTGVSQNPRHKITKRGQNVTFRCDPISEHNRLYWYRQTLGQGPEFLTYFQNEAQLEKSRLLSDRFSAERPKGSFSTLEIQRTEQGDSAMYLCASSLSQVYNYGYTFGSGTRLTVV.

The DNA for the CDR3 is TGTGCCTGGAGTGTGGGGCTTTTCAATGAGCAGTTCTTC. It specifies CAWSVGLFNEQFF. The rearrangement links TRBV30 to TRBJ2-1, with D possibly TRBD1 on 5 matching bases. Germline CDR1 is GTSNPN and CDR2 is SVGIG (reference sequence). V shed 0 bases and J shed 6 bases, with 9 bases lying between them. CDR3 length: 13 amino acids.

This clone was seen a single time. The chain links TRBV2 to TRBJ2-1; a weak D match, TRBD1 (5 bases). The germline CDR1 and CDR2 sequences are SNHLY and FYNNEI. V shed 7 bases and J shed 12 bases, with 13 bases lying between them. This CDR3 spans 11 amino acids. The CDR3 region has the DNA TGTGCCAGCACTCTGATGCAGGGGCAGTTCTTC. It encodes CASTLMQGQFF.